This TCR beta chain originates from a study of human T cells and chemical hapten exposure. TCRdb re-analysed the RACE reads in MiXCR, keeping a single row per CDR3 protein. The repertoire holds under 200,000 distinct CDR3 sequences, with roughly 15% as singletons. The time point: patch test 1, 2 weeks after DPC sensitization. Noted treatment: therapeutic diphenylcyclopropenone sensitization with weekly scalp DPC. Trimming cost V 3 bases and J 16 bases, with 16 bases left between them. The CDR3 runs 12 residues. Germline V CDR1 and CDR2: SGHNT, YYREEE (reference sequence). The sample was whole blood, taken in connection with sensitization to the hapten diphenylcyclopropenone (DPC). This TCR came from a woman in her 30s with alopecia areata. Some clones in this sample may be carry-over from other donors' samples. V and J are TRBV5-4 and TRBJ1-4; a weak D match, TRBD1 (6 bases). In DNA form, the CDR3 reads TGTGCCAGCAGCTATGGGGGGGGCCCCAGGTTTTTT. It encodes CASSYGGGPRFF.